This T cell receptor (beta chain) stems from a study of blood T cell repertoires in COVID-19. On the study more broadly: T cells, B-cell-depleted T cells, or PBMCs supplied cDNA or gDNA.

In the original processing: Reference gene primer amplification gave estimated nucleated cell counts. Assay used: immunoSEQ multiplex PCR; TCRdb lists only in-frame clones, some missing. That table supplies the V and J calls and clone size; D and trimming were determined from the DNA. The sample carries under 300,000 clones, 89% recorded once. This CDR3 spans 14 amino acids. Trimming took 2 bases from V and 1 from J, leaving 8 bases between them. CDR1 and CDR2 (germline): MGHRA, YSYEKL. Material for sequencing was peripheral blood. The chain is built from TRBV4-1 and TRBJ2-5; no clear D. The clonotype originates from a man aged 45-60 years with acute or convalescent COVID-19. CDR3 nucleotide sequence: TGCGCCAGCAGCCAACTAGGAGCCCAAGAGACCCAGTACTTC. This sequence encodes CASSQLGAQETQYF.